Only one count was recorded for the clone carrying this TCR beta chain. Both 60 Vbeta primers and 13 Jbeta primers went into the PCR. The protocol was immunoSEQ multiplex PCR, while the TCRdb copy is restricted to in-frame clones and leaves out a portion. The sample includes approximately 140,000 clones, about 80% of them seen just once. In germline, CDR1 is MNHEY, CDR2 SMNVEV (reference sequence). This CDR3 spans 17 amino acids. V was pared by 7 bases and J by 3 bases, with 15 bases of the junction left unmatched. The donors gave bone marrow, and they were healthy. This entry belongs to a study of cytomegalovirus exposure and HLA in healthy donors.

This chain uses TRBV27 with TRBJ2-7, with 10 bases fitting TRBD2. The receptor's source is a man aged 35-49 years in good health and CMV-seropositive. The sample consisted of PBMCs. The CDR3 is CASTLSARLAGLYEQYF. The CDR3 DNA reads as TGTGCCAGCACCCTCTCGGCCCGACTAGCGGGTCTCTACGAGCAGTACTTC.